Listed here is a single T cell receptor (beta chain). Its antigen is undetermined. These data come from a study of cytomegalovirus exposure and HLA in healthy donors. General study results and limits: Later analysis identified around 15,000 TCR beta sequences associated with HLA alleles, using a false discovery rate threshold of 0.05.

There are 13 residues in the CDR3. The germline V gene has CDR1 MDHEN and CDR2 SYDVKM. Trimming took off 6 bases at V and 5 bases at J, with 13 bases between the two ends. Nominally healthy donors provided the samples, though records likely missed some immune exposures. Amplification used 60 Vbeta primers and 13 Jbeta primers. TCRdb's copy holds only in-frame clones and misses some; the assay was immunoSEQ multiplex PCR. The data show roughly 190,000 clones, with roughly nine tenths seen just once and under 1.2% held by the top ten. The TCR was taken from a boy between 2 and 15 years old in good health and CMV-seronegative. The chain has TRBV28 and TRBJ2-5; tentative D call: TRBD2 (6 bases). Sequences were obtained from PBMCs. The CDR3 region is CASSRLDPETQYF. DNA for the CDR3: TGTGCCAGCAGCAGACTAGATCCGGAGACCCAGTACTTC.